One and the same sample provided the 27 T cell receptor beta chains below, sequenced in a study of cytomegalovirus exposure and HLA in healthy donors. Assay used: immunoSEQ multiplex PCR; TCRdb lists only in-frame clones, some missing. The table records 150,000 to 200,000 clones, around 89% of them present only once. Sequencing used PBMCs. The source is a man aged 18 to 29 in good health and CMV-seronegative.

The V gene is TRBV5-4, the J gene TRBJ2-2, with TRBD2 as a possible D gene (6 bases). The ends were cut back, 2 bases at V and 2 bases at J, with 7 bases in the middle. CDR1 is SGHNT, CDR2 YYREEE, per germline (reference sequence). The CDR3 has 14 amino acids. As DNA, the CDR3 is TGTGCCAGCAGCTTTGCGGGAAACACCGGGGAGCTGTTTTTT. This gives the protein CASSFAGNTGELFF.

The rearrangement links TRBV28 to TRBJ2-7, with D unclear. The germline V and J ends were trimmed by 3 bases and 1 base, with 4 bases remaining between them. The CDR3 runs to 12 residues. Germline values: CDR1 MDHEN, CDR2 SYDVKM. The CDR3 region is CASSFVSYEQYF. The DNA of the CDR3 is TGTGCCAGCAGTTTCGTATCCTACGAGCAGTACTTC.

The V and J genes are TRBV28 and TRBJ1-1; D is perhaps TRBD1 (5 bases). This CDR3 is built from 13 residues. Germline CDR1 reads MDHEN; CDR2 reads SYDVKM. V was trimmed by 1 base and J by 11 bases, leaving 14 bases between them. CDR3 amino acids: CASSLFGGMQAFF. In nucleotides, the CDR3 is TGTGCCAGCAGTTTATTCGGGGGGATGCAGGCTTTCTTT.

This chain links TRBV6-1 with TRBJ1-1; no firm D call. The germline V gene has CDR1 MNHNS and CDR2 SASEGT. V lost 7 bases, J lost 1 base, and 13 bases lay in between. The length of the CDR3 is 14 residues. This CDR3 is CASKLEVSNTEAFF. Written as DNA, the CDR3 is TGTGCCAGCAAATTAGAGGTATCGAACACTGAAGCTTTCTTT.

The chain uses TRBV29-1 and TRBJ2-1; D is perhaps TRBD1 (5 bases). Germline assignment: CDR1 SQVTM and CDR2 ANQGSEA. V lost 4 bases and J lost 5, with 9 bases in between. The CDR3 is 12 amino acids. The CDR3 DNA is TGCAGCGTTGGCACAGGAAACAATGAGCAGTTCTTC. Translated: CSVGTGNNEQFF.

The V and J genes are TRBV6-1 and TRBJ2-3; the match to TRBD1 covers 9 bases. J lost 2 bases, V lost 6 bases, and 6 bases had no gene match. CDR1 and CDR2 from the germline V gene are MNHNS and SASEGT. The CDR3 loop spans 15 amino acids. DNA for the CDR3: TGTGCCAGCAGCCAGGACAGGGGAGACACAGATACGCAGTATTTT. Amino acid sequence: CASSQDRGDTDTQYF.

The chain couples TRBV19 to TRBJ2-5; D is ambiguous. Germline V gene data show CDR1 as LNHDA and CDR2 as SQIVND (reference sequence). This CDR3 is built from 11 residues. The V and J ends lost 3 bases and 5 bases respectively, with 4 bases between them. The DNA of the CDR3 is TGTGCCAGTAGTATGCGGGAGACCCAGTACTTC. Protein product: CASSMRETQYF. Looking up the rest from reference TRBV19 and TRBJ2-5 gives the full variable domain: DGGITQSPKYLFRKEGQNVTLSCEQNLNHDAMYWYRQDPGQGLRLIYYSQIVNDFQKGDIAEGYSVSREKKESFPLTVTSAQKNPTAFYLCASSMRETQYFGPGTRLLVL.

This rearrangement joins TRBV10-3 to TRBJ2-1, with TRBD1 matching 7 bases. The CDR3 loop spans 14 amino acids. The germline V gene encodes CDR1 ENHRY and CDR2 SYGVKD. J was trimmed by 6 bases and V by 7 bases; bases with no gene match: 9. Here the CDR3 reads CAITGQLGFNEQFF. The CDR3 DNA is TGTGCCATCACGGGACAGTTGGGTTTCAATGAGCAGTTCTTC.

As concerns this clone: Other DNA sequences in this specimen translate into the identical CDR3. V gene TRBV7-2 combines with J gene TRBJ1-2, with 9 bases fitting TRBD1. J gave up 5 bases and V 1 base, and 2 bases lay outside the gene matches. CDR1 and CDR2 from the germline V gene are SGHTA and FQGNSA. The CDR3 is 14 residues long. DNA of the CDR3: TGTGCCAGCAGCTTAGTTGGACAGGGGTATGGCTACACCTTC. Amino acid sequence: CASSLVGQGYGYTF.

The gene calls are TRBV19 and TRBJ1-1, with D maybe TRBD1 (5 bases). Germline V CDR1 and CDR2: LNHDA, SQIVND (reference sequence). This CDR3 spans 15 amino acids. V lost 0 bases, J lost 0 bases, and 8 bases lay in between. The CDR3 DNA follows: TGTGCCAGTAGTATAGACAGGGAAATGAACACTGAAGCTTTCTTT. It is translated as CASSIDREMNTEAFF. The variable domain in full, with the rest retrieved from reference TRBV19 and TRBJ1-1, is DGGITQSPKYLFRKEGQNVTLSCEQNLNHDAMYWYRQDPGQGLRLIYYSQIVNDFQKGDIAEGYSVSREKKESFPLTVTSAQKNPTAFYLCASSIDREMNTEAFFGQGTRLTVV.

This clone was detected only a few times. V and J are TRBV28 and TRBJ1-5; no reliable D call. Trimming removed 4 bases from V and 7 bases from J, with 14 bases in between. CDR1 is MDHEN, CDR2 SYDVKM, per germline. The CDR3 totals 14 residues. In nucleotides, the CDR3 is TGTGCCAGCAGTTACACGACAAAGATACAGCCCCAGCATTTT. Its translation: CASSYTTKIQPQHF. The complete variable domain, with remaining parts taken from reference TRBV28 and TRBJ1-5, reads DVKVTQSSRYLVKRTGEKVFLECVQDMDHENMFWYRQDPGLGLRLIYFSYDVKMKEKGDIPEGYSVSREKKERFSLILESASTNQTSMYLCASSYTTKIQPQHFGDGTRLSIL.

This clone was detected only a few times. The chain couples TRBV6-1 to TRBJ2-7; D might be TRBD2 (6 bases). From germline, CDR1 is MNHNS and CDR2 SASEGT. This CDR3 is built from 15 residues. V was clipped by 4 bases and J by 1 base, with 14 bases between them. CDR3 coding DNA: TGTGCCAGCAGTGGGAGGGGCAGAACTTCCTACGAGCAGTACTTC. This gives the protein CASSGRGRTSYEQYF.

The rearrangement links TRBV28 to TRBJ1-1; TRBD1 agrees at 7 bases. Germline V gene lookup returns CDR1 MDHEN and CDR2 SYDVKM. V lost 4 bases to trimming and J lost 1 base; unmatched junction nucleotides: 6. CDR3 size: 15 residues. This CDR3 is CASSSGQLPNTEAFF. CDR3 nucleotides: TGTGCCAGCAGTTCGGGACAGCTACCGAACACTGAAGCTTTCTTT.

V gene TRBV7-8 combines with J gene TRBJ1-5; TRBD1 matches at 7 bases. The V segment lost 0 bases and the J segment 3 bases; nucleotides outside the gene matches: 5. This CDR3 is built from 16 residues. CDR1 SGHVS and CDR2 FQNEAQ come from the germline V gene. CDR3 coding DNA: TGTGCCAGCAGCTTAGCAGACAGGGCCCTCAATCAGCCCCAGCATTTT. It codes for CASSLADRALNQPQHF.

The CDR3, as DNA: TGTGCCAGCAGCTTAGATGTCGGAGACAGGGAGTTCACCTTC. Protein: CASSLDVGDREFTF. The V and J genes are TRBV11-2 and TRBJ1-2; 7 bases map to TRBD1. With 0 bases clipped from V and 13 bases from J, the junction kept 11 bases outside the gene matches. The CDR3 is made up of 14 amino acids. CDR1 SGHAT and CDR2 FQNNGV come from the germline V gene.

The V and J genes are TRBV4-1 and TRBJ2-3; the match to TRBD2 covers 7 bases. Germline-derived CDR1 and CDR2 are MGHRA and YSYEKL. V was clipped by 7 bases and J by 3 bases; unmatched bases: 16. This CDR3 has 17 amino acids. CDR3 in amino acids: CASTLSGGTGGTDTQYF. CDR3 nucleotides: TGCGCCAGCACCTTATCGGGAGGCACCGGGGGTACAGATACGCAGTATTTT.

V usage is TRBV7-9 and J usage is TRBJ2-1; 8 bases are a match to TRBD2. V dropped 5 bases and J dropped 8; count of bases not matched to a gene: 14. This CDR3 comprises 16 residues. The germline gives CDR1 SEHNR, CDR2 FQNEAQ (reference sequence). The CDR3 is CASSPRTSWEGYEQFF. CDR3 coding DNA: TGTGCCAGCAGCCCACGGACTAGCTGGGAGGGCTATGAGCAGTTCTTC. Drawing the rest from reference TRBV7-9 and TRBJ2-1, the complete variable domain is DTGVSQNPRHKITKRGQNVTFRCDPISEHNRLYWYRQTLGQGPEFLTYFQNEAQLEKSRLLSDRFSAERPKGSFSTLEIQRTEQGDSAMYLCASSPRTSWEGYEQFFGPGTRLTVL.

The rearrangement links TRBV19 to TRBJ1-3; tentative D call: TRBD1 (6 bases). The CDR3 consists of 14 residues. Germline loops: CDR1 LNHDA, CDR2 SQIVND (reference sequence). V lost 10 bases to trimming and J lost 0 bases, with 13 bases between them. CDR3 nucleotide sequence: TGTGCCACGGCCGGACAGATCTCTGGAAACACCATATATTTT. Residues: CATAGQISGNTIYF.

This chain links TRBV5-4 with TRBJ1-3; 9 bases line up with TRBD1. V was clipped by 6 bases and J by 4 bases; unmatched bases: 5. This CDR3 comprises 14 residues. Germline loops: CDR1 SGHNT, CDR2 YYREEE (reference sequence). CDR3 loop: CASTWDREGNTIYF. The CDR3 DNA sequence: TGTGCCAGCACCTGGGACAGGGAGGGAAACACCATATATTTT.

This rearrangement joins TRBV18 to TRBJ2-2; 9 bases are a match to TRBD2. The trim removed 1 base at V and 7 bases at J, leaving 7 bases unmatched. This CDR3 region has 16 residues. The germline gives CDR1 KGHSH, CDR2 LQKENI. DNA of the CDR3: TGTGCCAGCTCACCACTTCATAGCGGGGGTGACGGGGAGCTGTTTTTT. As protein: CASSPLHSGGDGELFF.

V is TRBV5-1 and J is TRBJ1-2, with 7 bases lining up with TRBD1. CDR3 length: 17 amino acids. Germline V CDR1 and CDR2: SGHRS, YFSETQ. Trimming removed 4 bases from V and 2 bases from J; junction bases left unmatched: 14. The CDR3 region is CASSHPSGTARNYGYTF. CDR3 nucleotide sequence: TGCGCCAGCAGCCACCCCTCTGGGACAGCTAGAAACTATGGCTACACCTTC. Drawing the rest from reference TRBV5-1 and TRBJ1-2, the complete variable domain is KAGVTQTPRYLIKTRGQQVTLSCSPISGHRSVSWYQQTPGQGLQFLFEYFSETQRNKGNFPGRFSGRQFSNSRSEMNVSTLELGDSALYLCASSHPSGTARNYGYTFGSGTRLTVV.

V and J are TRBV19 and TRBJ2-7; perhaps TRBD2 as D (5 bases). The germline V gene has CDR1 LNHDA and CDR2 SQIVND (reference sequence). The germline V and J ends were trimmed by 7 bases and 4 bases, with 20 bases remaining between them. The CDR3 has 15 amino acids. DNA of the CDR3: TGTGCCAGTAAGACTTCGTTTGGAGGTTCTTACGAGCAGTACTTC. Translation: CASKTSFGGSYEQYF. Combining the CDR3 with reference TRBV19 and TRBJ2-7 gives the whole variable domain DGGITQSPKYLFRKEGQNVTLSCEQNLNHDAMYWYRQDPGQGLRLIYYSQIVNDFQKGDIAEGYSVSREKKESFPLTVTSAQKNPTAFYLCASKTSFGGSYEQYFGPGTRLTVT.

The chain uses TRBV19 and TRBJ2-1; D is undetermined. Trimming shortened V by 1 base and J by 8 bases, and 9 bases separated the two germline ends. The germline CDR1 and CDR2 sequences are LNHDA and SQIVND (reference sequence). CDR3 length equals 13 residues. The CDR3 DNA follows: TGTGCCAGTAGTATAGCTGCCGGTGATGAGCAGTTCTTC. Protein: CASSIAAGDEQFF.

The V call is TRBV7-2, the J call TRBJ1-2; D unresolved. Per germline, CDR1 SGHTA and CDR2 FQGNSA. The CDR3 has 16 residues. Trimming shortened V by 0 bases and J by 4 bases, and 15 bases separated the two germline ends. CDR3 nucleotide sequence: TGTGCCAGCAGCTTAGCCCATGGGGAGAGATCCTATGGCTACACCTTC. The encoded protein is CASSLAHGERSYGYTF.

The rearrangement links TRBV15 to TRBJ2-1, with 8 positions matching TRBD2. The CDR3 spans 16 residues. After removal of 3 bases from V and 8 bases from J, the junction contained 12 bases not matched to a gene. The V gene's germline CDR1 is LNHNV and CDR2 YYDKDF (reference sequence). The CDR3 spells CATSRGGSSGIHEQFF. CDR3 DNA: TGTGCCACCAGCAGGGGCGGTAGTAGCGGGATACATGAGCAGTTCTTC.

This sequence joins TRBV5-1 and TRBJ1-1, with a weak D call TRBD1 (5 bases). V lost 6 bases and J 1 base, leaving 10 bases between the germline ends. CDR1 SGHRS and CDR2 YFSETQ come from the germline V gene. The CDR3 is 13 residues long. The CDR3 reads CASTRGWNTEAFF. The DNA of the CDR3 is TGCGCCAGCACTAGGGGATGGAACACTGAAGCTTTCTTT. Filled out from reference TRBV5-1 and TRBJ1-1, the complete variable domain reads KAGVTQTPRYLIKTRGQQVTLSCSPISGHRSVSWYQQTPGQGLQFLFEYFSETQRNKGNFPGRFSGRQFSNSRSEMNVSTLELGDSALYLCASTRGWNTEAFFGQGTRLTVV.

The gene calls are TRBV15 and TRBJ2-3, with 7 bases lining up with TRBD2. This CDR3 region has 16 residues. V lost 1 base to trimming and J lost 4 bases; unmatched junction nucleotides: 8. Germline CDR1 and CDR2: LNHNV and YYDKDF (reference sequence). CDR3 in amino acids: CATSRVPRGSADTQYF. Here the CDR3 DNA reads TGTGCCACCAGCAGAGTTCCGCGGGGGTCGGCAGATACGCAGTATTTT. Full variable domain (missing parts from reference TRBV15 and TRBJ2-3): DAMVIQNPRYQVTQFGKPVTLSCSQTLNHNVMYWYQQKSSQAPKLLFHYYDKDFNNEADTPDNFQSRRPNTSFCFLDIRSPGLGDTAMYLCATSRVPRGSADTQYFGPGTRLTVL.